The clone carrying this TCR beta chain was counted a single time. The data were obtained in a study of blood T cell repertoires in COVID-19. This CDR3 spans 17 amino acids. V was pared by 5 bases and J by 5 bases, with 10 bases of the junction left unmatched. Germline CDR1 and CDR2: SGHAT and FQNNGV. The assay was immunoSEQ multiplex PCR, and TCRdb's table has in-frame clones only and misses some. Of under 550,000 clones listed, about 90% are singletons. Sample: peripheral blood. The V call is TRBV11-2, the J call TRBJ2-4; 12 bases are shared with TRBD2. This clonotype was obtained from a man younger than 30 with COVID-19, enrolled during active disease. The CDR3 protein is CASSDPTSGGGQNIQYF. DNA for the CDR3: TGTGCCAGCAGCGACCCGACTAGCGGGGGTGGGCAAAACATTCAGTACTTC.